This T cell receptor (beta chain) was captured by sequencing in a study of beta chain features in type 1 diabetes. General study findings and limits: Patients' naive, central memory and Treg TCRB repertoires seemed closer to one another than those of healthy donors. A moderate, significant TCRB CDR3 shortening appeared in type 1 diabetes across four CD4+ subsets.

From germline, CDR1 is SEHNR and CDR2 FQNEAQ (reference sequence). Germline trimming cut 5 bases from V and 8 bases from J; bases unmatched to any gene: 5. The CDR3 is 14 amino acids. Sequenced material consisted of expressed TCRB transcripts (all of the isolated RNA was reverse transcribed). Naive, central memory and regulatory T cell samples yielded about 3.57 million reads on average. The data were produced by immunoSEQ multiplex PCR, yet TCRdb's version contains in-frame clones alone and is incomplete. This sample has approximately 330,000 clones, with approximately 11% found just once. This clone occurred a few times. Its antigen is still unknown. Sorting with CD45RO/CCR7/CD25/CD127/CD95/CD27 yielded naive, central memory, regulatory and stem-like memory CD4+ cells.

The V gene is TRBV7-9, the J gene TRBJ2-1, with 11 bases lining up with TRBD1. The sequence was collected from a woman aged 25 to 45 in good health. The sample was naive CD4+ T cells from blood. The CDR3 region has the DNA TGTGCCAGCAGCGGACAGGGGGCTCGGGATGAGCAGTTCTTC. Encoded protein: CASSGQGARDEQFF.